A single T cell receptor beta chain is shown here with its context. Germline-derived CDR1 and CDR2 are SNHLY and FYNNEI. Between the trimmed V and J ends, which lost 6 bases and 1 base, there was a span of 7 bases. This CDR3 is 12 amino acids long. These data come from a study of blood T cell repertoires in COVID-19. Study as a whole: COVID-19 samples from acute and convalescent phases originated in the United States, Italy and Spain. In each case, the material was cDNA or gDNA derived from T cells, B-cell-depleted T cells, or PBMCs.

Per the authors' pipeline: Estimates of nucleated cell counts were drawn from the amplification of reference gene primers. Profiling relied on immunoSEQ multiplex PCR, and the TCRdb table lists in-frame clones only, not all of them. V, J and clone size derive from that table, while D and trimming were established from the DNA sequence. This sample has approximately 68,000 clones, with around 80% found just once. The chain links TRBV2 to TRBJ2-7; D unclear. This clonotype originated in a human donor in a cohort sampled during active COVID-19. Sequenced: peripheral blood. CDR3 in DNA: TGTGCCAGCAGCGGGTTATCCTACGAGCAGTACTTC. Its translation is CASSGLSYEQYF.